A single sample gave rise to the 4 T cell receptor beta chains below, sequenced in a study of blood T cell repertoires in COVID-19. Sequenced by immunoSEQ multiplex PCR; TCRdb stores in-frame clones only, minus some. The repertoire holds 100,000 to 150,000 clones, more than 75% seen once, with approximately 4% in the top ten. Sample: peripheral blood. The receptors were sampled from a woman in her fifties or sixties with acute or convalescent COVID-19.

The chain combines TRBV6-4 with TRBJ1-2; possible D gene TRBD1, 5 bases. The CDR3 length is 13 residues. The V end lost 6 bases, the J end lost 8 bases, and 16 bases lay between the germline ends. The germline V gene encodes CDR1 MRHNA and CDR2 SNTAGT. CDR3 sequence (DNA): TGTGCCAGCAGCCAGGACATCGCAGGAGGCTACACCTTC. This gives the protein CASSQDIAGGYTF.

V is TRBV12-3 or TRBV12-4 and J is TRBJ1-5; 9 bases fit TRBD1. The CDR3 is 13 residues long. Trimming cost V 5 bases and J 4 bases; bases outside gene matches: 0. DNA of the CDR3: TGTGCCAGCAGTGGGACAGGGAATCAGCCCCAGCATTTT. Translating it yields CASSGTGNQPQHF.

This clone was recorded only once. The V call is TRBV29-1, the J call TRBJ2-1; TRBD2 aligns across 8 bases. J was trimmed by 9 bases and V by 2 bases; bases with no gene match: 9. The CDR3 extends over 14 amino acids. In germline, CDR1 is SQVTM, CDR2 ANQGSEA. CDR3 DNA: TGCAGCGTTGAATTCGGTAGCGGGACGAGTGAGCAGTTCTTC. Encoded protein: CSVEFGSGTSEQFF.

V gene TRBV19 combines with J gene TRBJ2-1; D gene ambiguous. V was cut by 7 bases and J by 8 bases, with 18 bases left in between. Germline-derived CDR1 and CDR2 are LNHDA and SQIVND (reference sequence). The CDR3 is made up of 14 amino acids. This chain's CDR3 is CASTHRGKAYEQFF. CDR3 nucleotide sequence: TGTGCCAGTACCCATAGAGGAAAAGCGTATGAGCAGTTCTTC.